The 24 T cell receptor beta chains given below trace back to one sample, sequenced in a study of T cells after yellow fever vaccination (dated by TCRdb to between 2019 and 2020). In light of the paper, this sample's treatment or condition label describes: live attenuated yellow fever vaccine strain. Library prep was done by 5' RACE. Sequencing took place on an Illumina HiSeq 2500. Clones were called with MiXCR by TCRdb after fastp trimmed the public reads at Q25, and only in-frame beta chains were retained. CDR3 protein sequences are deduplicated, and each keeps its most common genes and DNA. This sample comprises some 5,000 distinct CDR3 sequences, 3% to 4.5% of them detected only once. The ten largest account for approximately 59% of the sample. Specimen: PBMCs, either bulk or a sorted T-cell subset (CD4+, CD8+, memory, or dextramer-sorted; not recorded which), collected 15 days after the yellow fever booster vaccination. The receptors stem from a man aged 25 to 40 who received the YFV17D yellow fever vaccine.

This clonotype was counted many times. The chain recombines TRBV28 with TRBJ2-1; 9 bases line up with TRBD2. The CDR3 loop spans 17 amino acids. Losses at the gene ends were 5 bases for V and 8 bases for J; bases not matched to a gene: 16. Germline V gene sequence: CDR1 MDHEN, CDR2 SYDVKM. The CDR3 DNA is TGTGCCAGCAGTCCCATCAAACTAGCGGGTGTACAGGATGAGCAGTTCTTC. It yields the protein CASSPIKLAGVQDEQFF.

V and J are TRBV20-1 and TRBJ1-5, with 12 nucleotides matching TRBD1. The trim removed 8 bases at V and 9 bases at J, leaving 17 bases unmatched. The CDR3 runs 16 residues. Germline CDR1 DFQATT, CDR2 SNEGSKA (reference sequence). The CDR3 loop reads CSFWGQGACWGWPQHF. In DNA form, the CDR3 reads TGCAGTTTCTGGGGACAGGGGGCGTGCTGGGGTTGGCCCCAGCATTTT.

The table lists this clonotype with many counts. CDR3 amino acids: CAISESLGLYEQYF. CDR3 DNA: TGTGCCATCAGTGAGTCGTTGGGGCTCTACGAGCAGTACTTC. V is TRBV10-3 and J is TRBJ2-7; possibly TRBD1 for D (5 bases). Trimming took off 0 bases at V and 3 bases at J, with 9 bases between the two ends. CDR1 ENHRY and CDR2 SYGVKD come from the germline V gene. This CDR3 has 14 amino acids.

This clonotype occurred many times. J is TRBJ2-5 and V is TRBV12-3 or TRBV12-4; TRBD1 aligns across 8 bases. This CDR3 has 14 amino acids. The J segment lost 5 bases and the V segment lost 3 bases, leaving 5 bases of the junction unmatched. The CDR3: CASSFDRGRETQYF. The CDR3 region has the DNA TGTGCCAGCAGTTTCGACAGGGGAAGGGAGACCCAGTACTTC.

This clonotype has a count of ten or more. This sequence joins TRBV6-5 and TRBJ2-3, with 9 bases that match TRBD2. The CDR3 runs to 17 residues. Trimming removed 4 bases from V and 4 bases from J; junction bases left unmatched: 12. Germline V gene sequence: CDR1 MNHEY, CDR2 SVGAGI. CDR3 protein: CASSSSGRTPNPDTQYF. The CDR3 DNA sequence: TGTGCCAGCAGTTCCAGCGGGAGGACCCCGAATCCAGATACGCAGTATTTT.

This clonotype was found many times. The rearrangement uses TRBV5-6 and TRBJ2-2; TRBD2 agrees at 9 bases. The junction had 14 bases not matched to a gene; V was cut back by 4 bases and J by 1 base. Germline CDR1 reads SGHDT; CDR2 reads YYEEEE. The CDR3 runs to 19 residues. CDR3 loop: CASSLIFYSGSENTGELFF. The CDR3 DNA is TGTGCCAGCAGCCTAATCTTCTATAGCGGGAGTGAGAACACCGGGGAGCTGTTTTTT.

The V gene is TRBV27, the J gene TRBJ1-1, with TRBD1 as a possible D gene (5 bases). The CDR3 contains 13 residues. Germline V CDR1 and CDR2: MNHEY, SMNVEV (reference sequence). V lost 4 bases and J 5 bases, leaving 11 bases between the germline ends. The CDR3 DNA reads TGTGCCAGCAGTTATCGGACACGAACTGAAGCTTTCTTT. It codes for CASSYRTRTEAFF.

The sample holds many counts of this clonotype. V gene TRBV2 combines with J gene TRBJ2-1; D is ambiguous. V dropped 0 bases and J dropped 8 bases, with 8 bases sitting between them. Germline CDR1 reads SNHLY; CDR2 reads FYNNEI. The CDR3 has 13 residues. The CDR3 nucleotides read TGTGCCAGCAGTGAAGCGGACCCATATGAGCAGTTCTTC. It yields the protein CASSEADPYEQFF.

This clonotype was detected many times. The chain joins TRBV9 to TRBJ2-1; 12 bases fit TRBD2. CDR3 size: 15 residues. The germline V gene has CDR1 SGDLS and CDR2 YYNGEE. The V segment lost 4 bases and the J segment 7 bases; nucleotides outside the gene matches: 6. CDR3 sequence: CASSPATSGRNEQFF. CDR3 bases: TGTGCCAGCAGCCCGGCAACTAGCGGGAGGAATGAGCAGTTCTTC.

This clonotype was recorded many times. CDR3 coding DNA: TGTGCCATCAGTGATGTCTTAGGGACTGTGGAGACCCAGTACTTC. It codes for CAISDVLGTVETQYF. This chain links TRBV10-3 with TRBJ2-5; D perhaps matches TRBD2 (6 bases). The V gene's germline CDR1 is ENHRY and CDR2 SYGVKD. The CDR3 sequence is 15 residues long. V lost 3 bases and J 5 bases, leaving 16 bases between the germline ends.

This clonotype was detected ten times or more. The V call is TRBV12-3 or TRBV12-4, the J call TRBJ1-5, with D maybe TRBD1 (6 bases). With 6 bases removed from V and 6 bases from J, the gap between germline ends came to 24 bases. The CDR3 consists of 17 residues. CDR3 bases: TGTGCCAGCAGCTCCGGGGGGGCGCCGGGTGTAAGTCAGCCCCAGCATTTT. This codes for CASSSGGAPGVSQPQHF.

This clonotype occurred many times. The chain couples TRBV5-1 to TRBJ1-2; 9 nucleotides line up with TRBD1. Germline assignment: CDR1 SGHRS and CDR2 YFSETQ. The V segment lost 2 bases and the J segment 8 bases; nucleotides outside the gene matches: 7. This CDR3 is built from 14 residues. CDR3 coding DNA: TGCGCCAGCAGCTTCGGGACAGGGTCTGGCGGCTACACCTTC. Translation gives CASSFGTGSGGYTF.

This clonotype was observed at least ten times. The rearrangement links TRBV7-8 to TRBJ2-5; tentative D call: TRBD1 (6 bases). The CDR3 sequence is 16 residues long. The ends were cut back, 1 base at V and 3 bases at J, with 15 bases in the middle. Germline lookup yields CDR1 SGHVS and CDR2 FQNEAQ. CDR3 sequence (DNA): TGTGCCAGCAGCTTAGGGTGGGACAAAGGGGAAGAGACCCAGTACTTC. Translating gives CASSLGWDKGEETQYF. The variable domain in full, with the rest retrieved from reference TRBV7-8 and TRBJ2-5, is GAGVSQSPRYKVAKRGQDVALRCDPISGHVSLFWYQQALGQGPEFLTYFQNEAQLDKSGLPSDRFFAERPEGSVSTLKIQRTQQEDSAVYLCASSLGWDKGEETQYFGPGTRLLVL.

As to this clonotype: A much more abundant neighbour one base away suggests this may be a read error. The genes are TRBV20-1 and TRBJ2-1, with 13 bases fitting TRBD2. Germline V CDR1 and CDR2: DFQATT, SNEGSKA (reference sequence). The CDR3 spans 16 residues. The CDR3 nucleotides read TGCTGTGCTAGAGGAAGGACTAGCGGGAGCCCCCATGAGCAGTTCTTC. Amino acids: CCARGRTSGSPHEQFF.

The chain is built from TRBV20-1 and TRBJ2-2; tentative D call: TRBD1 (6 bases). CDR1 is DFQATT, CDR2 SNEGSKA, per germline (reference sequence). V lost 3 bases, J lost 2 bases, and 25 bases lay in between. There are 19 residues in the CDR3. The CDR3 loop reads CSASALTTQRGTNTGELFF. The DNA of the CDR3 is TGCAGTGCTAGCGCCCTAACAACTCAAAGGGGGACAAACACCGGGGAGCTGTTTTTT.

This clonotype was recorded a few times. A clone one base away is much larger, so this may be a read error. The chain links TRBV6-1 to TRBJ2-5; D is perhaps TRBD1 (6 bases). V was cut by 7 bases and J by 5 bases, with 20 bases left in between. The CDR3 extends over 15 amino acids. Germline lookup yields CDR1 MNHNS and CDR2 SASEGT. The CDR3 DNA is TGTGCCAGCACTACCGCGGCAGGGGTGCACGAGACCCAGTACTTC. Encoded protein: CASTTAAGVHETQYF.

This clonotype is medium-sized. The chain has TRBV6-5 and TRBJ2-7; D possibly uses TRBD1 or TRBD2 (5 bases each). Trimming removed 5 bases at V and 0 bases at J, with 20 bases between. Germline CDR1 reads MNHEY; CDR2 reads SVGAGI. This CDR3 has 17 residues. CDR3 DNA: TGTGCCAGCAGTCCCCTCTTGGGACCGCTGAGCTCCTACGAGCAGTACTTC. This sequence encodes CASSPLLGPLSSYEQYF.

This clonotype was observed at least ten times. The genes are TRBV19 and TRBJ2-7; 12 bases map to TRBD2. The CDR3 is 13 residues long. V lost 8 bases, J lost 4 bases, and 3 bases stayed unmatched. Germline V CDR1 and CDR2: LNHDA, SQIVND (reference sequence). CDR3 in amino acids: CASRLAGEYEQYF. Here the CDR3 DNA reads TGTGCCAGTCGACTAGCGGGAGAGTACGAGCAGTACTTC.

This chain connects TRBV30 to TRBJ2-3; D gene unclear. Germline V gene lookup returns CDR1 GTSNPN and CDR2 SVGIG (reference sequence). The V end lost 4 bases, the J end lost 6 bases, and 8 bases lay between the germline ends. The CDR3 consists of 11 residues. CDR3 in DNA: TGTGCCTGGAATAGGCGTGATACGCAGTATTTT. Translated, it gives CAWNRRDTQYF.

The chain has TRBV28 and TRBJ2-5, with 8 bases lining up with TRBD1. Germline V gene sequence: CDR1 MDHEN, CDR2 SYDVKM. The V gene end was trimmed by 5 bases and the J gene end by 5 bases; junction bases not matched to a gene: 7. The CDR3 has 14 amino acids. Written as DNA, the CDR3 is TGTGCCAGCAGTCGACAGGGGACTCGGGAGACCCAGTACTTC. It codes for CASSRQGTRETQYF.

This clonotype was seen many times. The genes are TRBV5-1 and TRBJ2-7; D is possibly TRBD2 (7 bases). V was trimmed by 6 bases and J by 9 bases, leaving 19 bases between them. Germline V lookup: CDR1 SGHRS, CDR2 YFSETQ. The CDR3 totals 13 residues. CDR3 in DNA: TGCGCCAGCAACTCCGGGGGGCAACTAAGGCAGTACTTC. This codes for CASNSGGQLRQYF. The entire variable domain, with the rest obtained from reference TRBV5-1 and TRBJ2-7, is as follows: KAGVTQTPRYLIKTRGQQVTLSCSPISGHRSVSWYQQTPGQGLQFLFEYFSETQRNKGNFPGRFSGRQFSNSRSEMNVSTLELGDSALYLCASNSGGQLRQYFGPGTRLTVT.

This clonotype came up many times. This chain links TRBV6-5 with TRBJ2-5; weak D call: TRBD1 (8 bases). The germline CDR1 and CDR2 sequences are MNHEY and SVGAGI. The CDR3 contains 14 residues. The germline V and J ends were trimmed by 6 bases and 6 bases, with 17 bases remaining between them. DNA of the CDR3: TGTGCCAGCAGGCTCGGACAGGGAGGGCAGACCCAGTACTTC. This gives the protein CASRLGQGGQTQYF.

This clonotype was detected ten times or more. The gene calls are TRBV4-3 and TRBJ2-5, with D maybe TRBD2 (6 bases). The CDR3 totals 18 residues. Trimming removed 0 bases at V and 4 bases at J, with 21 bases between. Germline V gene data show CDR1 as LGHNA and CDR2 as YSLEER. The CDR3: CASSQDGLGGGQGETQYF. In DNA form, the CDR3 reads TGCGCCAGCAGCCAAGACGGGCTGGGTGGAGGGCAGGGAGAGACCCAGTACTTC.

This clonotype was observed at least ten times. V gene TRBV30 combines with J gene TRBJ1-4; TRBD1 is a possible D gene (6 bases). Trimming left V 5 bases short and J 0 bases short, with 13 bases between. Looked up from germline, CDR1 is GTSNPN and CDR2 is SVGIG (reference sequence). The CDR3 consists of 15 residues. The chain's CDR3 is CAWVGAFATNEKLFF. Written as DNA, the CDR3 is TGTGCCTGGGTGGGGGCCTTTGCAACTAATGAAAAACTGTTTTTT.